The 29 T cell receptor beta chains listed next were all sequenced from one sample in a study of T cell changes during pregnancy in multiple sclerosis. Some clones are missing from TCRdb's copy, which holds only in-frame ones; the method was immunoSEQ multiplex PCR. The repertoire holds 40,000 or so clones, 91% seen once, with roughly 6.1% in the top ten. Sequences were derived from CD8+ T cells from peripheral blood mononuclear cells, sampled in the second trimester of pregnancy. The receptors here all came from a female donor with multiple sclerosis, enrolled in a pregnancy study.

The CDR3, as DNA: TGTGCCAGCAGCTTACCTGGGACAGTTGCCTACGAGCAGTACTTC. It specifies CASSLPGTVAYEQYF. The V gene is TRBV7-9, the J gene TRBJ2-7, with 7 positions matching TRBD1. The CDR3 contains 15 residues. V lost 2 bases to trimming and J lost 2 bases; unmatched junction nucleotides: 6. CDR1 SEHNR and CDR2 FQNEAQ come from the germline V gene (reference sequence).

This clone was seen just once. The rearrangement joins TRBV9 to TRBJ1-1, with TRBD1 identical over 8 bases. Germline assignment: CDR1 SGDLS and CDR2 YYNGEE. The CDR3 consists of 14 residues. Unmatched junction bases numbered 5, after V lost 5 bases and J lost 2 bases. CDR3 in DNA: TGTGCCAGCAGACCAACAGGGGGTAACACTGAAGCTTTCTTT. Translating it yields CASRPTGGNTEAFF. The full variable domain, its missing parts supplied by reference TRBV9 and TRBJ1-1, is DSGVTQTPKHLITATGQRVTLRCSPRSGDLSVYWYQQSLDQGLQFLIQYYNGEERAKGNILERFSAQQFPDLHSELNLSSLELGDSALYFCASRPTGGNTEAFFGQGTRLTVV.

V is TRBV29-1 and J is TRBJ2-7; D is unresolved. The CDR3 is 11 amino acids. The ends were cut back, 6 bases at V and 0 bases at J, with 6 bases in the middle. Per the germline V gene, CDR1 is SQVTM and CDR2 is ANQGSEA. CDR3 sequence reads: CSVRHSYEQYF. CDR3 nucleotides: TGCAGCGTCCGACACTCCTACGAGCAGTACTTC.

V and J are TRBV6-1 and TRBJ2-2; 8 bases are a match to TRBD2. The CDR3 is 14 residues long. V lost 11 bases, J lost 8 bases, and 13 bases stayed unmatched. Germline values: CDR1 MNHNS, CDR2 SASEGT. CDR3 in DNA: TGTGCCTTGTCTCCCAGCGGGAGTCGTGGGGAGCTGTTTTTT. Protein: CALSPSGSRGELFF.

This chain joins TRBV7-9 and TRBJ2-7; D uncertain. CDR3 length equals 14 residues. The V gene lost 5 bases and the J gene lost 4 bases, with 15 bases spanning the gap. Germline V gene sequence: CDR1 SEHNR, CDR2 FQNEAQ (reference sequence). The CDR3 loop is CASSLRHVSYEQYF. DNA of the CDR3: TGTGCCAGCAGCCTGCGACATGTTTCTTACGAGCAGTACTTC.

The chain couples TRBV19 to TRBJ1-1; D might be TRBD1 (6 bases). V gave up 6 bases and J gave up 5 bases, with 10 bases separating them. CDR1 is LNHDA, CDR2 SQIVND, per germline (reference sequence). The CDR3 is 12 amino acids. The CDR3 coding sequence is TGTGCCAGTAGAGACAGGCGGACTGAAGCTTTCTTT. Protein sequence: CASRDRRTEAFF. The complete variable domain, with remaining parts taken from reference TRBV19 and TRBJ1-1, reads DGGITQSPKYLFRKEGQNVTLSCEQNLNHDAMYWYRQDPGQGLRLIYYSQIVNDFQKGDIAEGYSVSREKKESFPLTVTSAQKNPTAFYLCASRDRRTEAFFGQGTRLTVV.

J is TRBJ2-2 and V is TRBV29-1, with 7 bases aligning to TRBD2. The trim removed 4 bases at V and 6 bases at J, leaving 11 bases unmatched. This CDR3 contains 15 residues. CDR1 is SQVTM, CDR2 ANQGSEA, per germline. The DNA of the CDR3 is TGCAGCGTTGTGGGACTACCTCTTGAGGCCGGGGAGCTGTTTTTT. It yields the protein CSVVGLPLEAGELFF.

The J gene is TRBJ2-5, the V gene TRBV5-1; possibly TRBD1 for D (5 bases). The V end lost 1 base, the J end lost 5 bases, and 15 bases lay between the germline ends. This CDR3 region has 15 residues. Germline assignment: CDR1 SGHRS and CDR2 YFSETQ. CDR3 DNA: TGCGCCAGCAGCTTGTTTCCAGGGTCGGGTGAGACCCAGTACTTC. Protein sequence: CASSLFPGSGETQYF.

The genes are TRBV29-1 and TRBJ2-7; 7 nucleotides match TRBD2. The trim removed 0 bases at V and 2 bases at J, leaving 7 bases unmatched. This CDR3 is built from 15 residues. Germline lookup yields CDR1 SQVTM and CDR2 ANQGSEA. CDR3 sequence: CSVEDFQRGTYEQYF. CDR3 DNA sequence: TGCAGCGTTGAAGATTTCCAGCGGGGAACCTACGAGCAGTACTTC.

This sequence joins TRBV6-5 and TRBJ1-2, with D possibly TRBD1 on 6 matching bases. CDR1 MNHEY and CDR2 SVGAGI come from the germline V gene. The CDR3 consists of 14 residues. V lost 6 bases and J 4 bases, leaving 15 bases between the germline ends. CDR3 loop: CASSAGQGSYGYTF. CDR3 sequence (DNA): TGTGCCAGCAGCGCCGGGCAGGGGTCCTATGGCTACACCTTC.

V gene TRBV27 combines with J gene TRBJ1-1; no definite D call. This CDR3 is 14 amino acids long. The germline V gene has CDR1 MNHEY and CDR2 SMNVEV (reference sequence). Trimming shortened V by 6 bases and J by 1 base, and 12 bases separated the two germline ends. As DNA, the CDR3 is TGTGCCAGCAGCCCCATCCAGTCGAACACTGAAGCTTTCTTT. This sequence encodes CASSPIQSNTEAFF.

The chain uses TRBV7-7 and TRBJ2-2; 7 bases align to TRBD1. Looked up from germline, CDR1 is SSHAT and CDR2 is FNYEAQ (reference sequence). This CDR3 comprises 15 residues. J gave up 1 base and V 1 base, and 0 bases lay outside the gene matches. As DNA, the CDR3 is TGTGCCAGCAGCTTAGGGACAGGGAACACCGGGGAGCTGTTTTTT. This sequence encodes CASSLGTGNTGELFF.

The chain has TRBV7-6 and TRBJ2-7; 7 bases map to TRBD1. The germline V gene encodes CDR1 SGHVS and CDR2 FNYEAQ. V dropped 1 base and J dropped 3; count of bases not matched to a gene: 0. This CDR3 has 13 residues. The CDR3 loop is CASSLGDSYEQYF. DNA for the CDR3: TGTGCCAGCAGCTTAGGGGACAGCTACGAGCAGTACTTC.

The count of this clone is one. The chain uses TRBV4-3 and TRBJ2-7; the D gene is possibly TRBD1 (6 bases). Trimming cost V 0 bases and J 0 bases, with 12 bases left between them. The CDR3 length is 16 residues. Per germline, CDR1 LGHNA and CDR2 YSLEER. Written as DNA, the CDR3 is TGCGCCAGCAGCCAAGATCGGACAGACAGCTCCTACGAGCAGTACTTC. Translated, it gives CASSQDRTDSSYEQYF.

The CDR3 protein is CASSVVDSTDTQYF. As DNA, the CDR3 is TGTGCCAGCAGCGTAGTGGACTCCACAGATACGCAGTATTTT. The rearrangement uses TRBV9 and TRBJ2-3; weak D call: TRBD2 (5 bases). Germline V gene data show CDR1 as SGDLS and CDR2 as YYNGEE. The CDR3 extends over 14 amino acids. Trimming cost V 0 bases and J 2 bases, with 7 bases left between them.

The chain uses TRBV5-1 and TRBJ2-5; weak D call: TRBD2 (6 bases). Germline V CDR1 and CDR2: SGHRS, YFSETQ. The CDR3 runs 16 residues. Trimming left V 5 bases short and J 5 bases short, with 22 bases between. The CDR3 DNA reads TGCGCCAGCAGTGGGAGGTGGCAGGCGGGTGAGGAGACCCAGTACTTC. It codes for CASSGRWQAGEETQYF.

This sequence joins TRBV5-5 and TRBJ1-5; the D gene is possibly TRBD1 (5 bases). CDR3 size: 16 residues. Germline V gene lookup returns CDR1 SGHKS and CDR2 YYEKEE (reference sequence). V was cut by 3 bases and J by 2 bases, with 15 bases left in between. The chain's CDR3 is CASSSDSAVGNQPQHF. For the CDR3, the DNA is TGTGCCAGCAGCTCAGACAGCGCGGTCGGCAATCAGCCCCAGCATTTT.

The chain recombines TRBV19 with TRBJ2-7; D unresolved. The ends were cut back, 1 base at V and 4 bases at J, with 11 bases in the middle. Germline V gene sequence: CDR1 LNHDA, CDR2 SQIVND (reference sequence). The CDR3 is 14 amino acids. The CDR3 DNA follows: TGTGCCAGTAGTATAGCACACTATGGGTACGAGCAGTACTTC. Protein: CASSIAHYGYEQYF.

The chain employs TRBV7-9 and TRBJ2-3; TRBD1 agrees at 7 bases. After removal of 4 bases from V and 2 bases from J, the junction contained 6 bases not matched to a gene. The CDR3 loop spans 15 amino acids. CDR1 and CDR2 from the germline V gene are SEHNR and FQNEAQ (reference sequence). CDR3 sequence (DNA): TGTGCCAGCAGCTCGACGACAGGGCTCACAGATACGCAGTATTTT. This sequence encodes CASSSTTGLTDTQYF.

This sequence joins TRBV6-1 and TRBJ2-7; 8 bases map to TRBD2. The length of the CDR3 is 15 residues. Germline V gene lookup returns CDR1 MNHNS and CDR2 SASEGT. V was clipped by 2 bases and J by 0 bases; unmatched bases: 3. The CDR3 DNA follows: TGTGCCAGCAGTGAATCGGGGGGGAGCTCCTACGAGCAGTACTTC. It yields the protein CASSESGGSSYEQYF.

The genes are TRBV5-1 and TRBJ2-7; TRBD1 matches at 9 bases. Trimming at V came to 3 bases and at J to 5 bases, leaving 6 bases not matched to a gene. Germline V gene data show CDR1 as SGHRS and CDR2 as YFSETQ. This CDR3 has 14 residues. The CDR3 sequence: CASSWGTGLDEQYF. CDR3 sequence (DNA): TGCGCCAGCAGCTGGGGGACAGGGCTCGACGAGCAGTACTTC.

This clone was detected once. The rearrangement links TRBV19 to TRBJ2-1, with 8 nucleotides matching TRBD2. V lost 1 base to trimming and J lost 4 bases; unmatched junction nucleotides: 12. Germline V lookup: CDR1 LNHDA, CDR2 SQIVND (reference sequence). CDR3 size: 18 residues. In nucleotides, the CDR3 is TGTGCCAGTAGTATAGCCGGGGGGGCCGGGGTTGCTTACAATGAGCAGTTCTTC. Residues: CASSIAGGAGVAYNEQFF. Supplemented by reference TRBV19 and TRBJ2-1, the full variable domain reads DGGITQSPKYLFRKEGQNVTLSCEQNLNHDAMYWYRQDPGQGLRLIYYSQIVNDFQKGDIAEGYSVSREKKESFPLTVTSAQKNPTAFYLCASSIAGGAGVAYNEQFFGPGTRLTVL.

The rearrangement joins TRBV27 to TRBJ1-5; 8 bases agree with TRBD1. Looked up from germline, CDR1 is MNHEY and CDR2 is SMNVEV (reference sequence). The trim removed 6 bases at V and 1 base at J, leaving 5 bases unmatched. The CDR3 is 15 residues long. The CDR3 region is CASRPWTGSNQPQHF. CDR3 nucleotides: TGTGCCAGCAGACCCTGGACAGGGAGCAATCAGCCCCAGCATTTT.

CDR3 sequence: CSVELAQGSEATNEKLFF. The CDR3 region has the DNA TGCAGCGTTGAGTTGGCTCAGGGGTCTGAGGCCACTAATGAAAAACTGTTTTTT. V is TRBV29-1 and J is TRBJ1-4; D possibly corresponds to TRBD1 (6 bases). The length of the CDR3 is 18 residues. CDR1 and CDR2 (germline): SQVTM, ANQGSEA. With 3 bases removed from V and 2 bases from J, the gap between germline ends came to 22 bases.

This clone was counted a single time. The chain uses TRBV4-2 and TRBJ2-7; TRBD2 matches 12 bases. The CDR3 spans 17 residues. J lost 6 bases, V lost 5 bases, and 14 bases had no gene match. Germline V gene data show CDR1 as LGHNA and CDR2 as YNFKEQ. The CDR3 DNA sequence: TGTGCCAGCAGCTCCATGACTAGCGGGAGTCACGAGCTCGAGCAGTACTTC. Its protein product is CASSSMTSGSHELEQYF.

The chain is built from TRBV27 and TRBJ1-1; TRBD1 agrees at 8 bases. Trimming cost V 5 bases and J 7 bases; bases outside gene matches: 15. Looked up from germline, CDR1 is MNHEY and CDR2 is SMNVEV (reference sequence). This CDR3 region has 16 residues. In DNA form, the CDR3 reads TGTGCCAGCAGTCCCCTCCCGACAGGGGCCTCTTATGAAGCTTTCTTT. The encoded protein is CASSPLPTGASYEAFF.

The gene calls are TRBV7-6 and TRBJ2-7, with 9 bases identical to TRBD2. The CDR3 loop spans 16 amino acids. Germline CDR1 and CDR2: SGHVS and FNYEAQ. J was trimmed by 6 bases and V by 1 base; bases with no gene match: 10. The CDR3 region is CASSLGPSSGMSEQYF. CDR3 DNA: TGTGCCAGCAGCTTAGGACCTTCTAGCGGGATGTCCGAGCAGTACTTC.

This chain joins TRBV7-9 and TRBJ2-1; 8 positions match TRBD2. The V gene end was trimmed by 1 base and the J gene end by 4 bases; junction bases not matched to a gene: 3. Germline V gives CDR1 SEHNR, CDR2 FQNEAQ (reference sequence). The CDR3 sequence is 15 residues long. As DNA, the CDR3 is TGTGCCAGCAGCTTAGAAGCGGGGGAATACAATGAGCAGTTCTTC. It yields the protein CASSLEAGEYNEQFF.

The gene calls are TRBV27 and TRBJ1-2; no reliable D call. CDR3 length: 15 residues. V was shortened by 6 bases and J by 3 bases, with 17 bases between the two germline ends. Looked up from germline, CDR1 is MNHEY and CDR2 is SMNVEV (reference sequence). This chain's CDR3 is CASRPRAGPHYGYTF. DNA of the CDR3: TGTGCCAGCAGGCCTCGAGCGGGTCCCCACTATGGCTACACCTTC.